What follows describes a single T cell receptor (beta chain). Its cognate antigen has yet to be identified. Base-call qualities are not available, and no considerably larger clone is one nucleotide away. V is pared back by 1 base and J by 0 bases, with 13 bases lying between the germline termini. CDR1 and CDR2 are read off the germline V gene (reference sequence) as SEHNR and FQNEAQ. The CDR3 measures 17 amino acids from cysteine to phenylalanine. The CDR3 DNA has 51 bases and is translated from base 1. This entry comes from a study of OX40 agonist ivuxolimab in advanced cancers. Broadly, across the study: The costimulatory receptor OX40 (CD134) was targeted by ivuxolimab, a fully human IgG2 agonistic monoclonal antibody. Intravenous ivuxolimab was administered to patients every 2 weeks at six dose levels: 0.01, 0.1, 0.3, 1.5, 3 and 10 mg/kg. Of the approximately 54 patients in dose escalation, about 20 had hepatocellular carcinoma, roughly 15 had melanoma, 9 had renal cell carcinoma and 9 had head and neck cancer. The dose-escalation cohort was about 83% male with a mean age of approximately 59 years, ranging from 23 to 79. Prior anti-PD-1, anti-PD-L1 or anti-CTLA-4 therapy was permitted, and 40% to 50% of dose-escalation patients had received checkpoint inhibitors. Partial responses occurred in three dose-escalation patients: two with cutaneous melanoma and one with hepatocellular carcinoma. Peripheral TCRbeta sequencing aimed to test whether ivuxolimab altered TCR sequence diversity and caused clonal T-cell expansion. The paper reports the monotherapy dose-escalation portion (N ≈ 52 patients) of the phase I ivuxolimab trial.

Genomic DNA was extracted from sorted cells for sequencing of the TCRbeta CDR3 region. TCRbeta CDR3 regions were sequenced using the immunoSEQ Assay. TCRdb obtained this table from immuneACCESS and retained in-frame rearrangements with V and J assigned. These tables miss some clones; where compared with another copy, unresolved V genes account for less than half of the shortfall, and the remainder is unexplained. The sample table records tens of thousands of clones; 65% to 90% of these occur just once. The ten largest clones represent roughly 3% of the sample. What the research found in general, with its limitations: Low levels of normalized T-cell clonal expansion were also seen in some nonresponding patients. The antigen specificity of the clonally expanded peripheral T cells was not determined. In the 0.1-3.0 mg/kg groups, partial responders were among the patients with the lowest normalized peripheral clonal expansion, particularly in CD8+ T cells. At doses of 0.1 to 3.0 mg/kg, clonal expansion of both CD4+ and CD8+ T cells in blood was seen between baseline and week 6. On average, CD8+ T cells showed more expanded clones than CD4+ T cells after ivuxolimab.

Patients with autoimmune disease history or receiving systemic immunosuppression were excluded from the trial. Peripheral blood for TCR sequencing was drawn from every dose cohort at baseline, at cycle 4 day 1 and at cycle 7 day 1. Samples were obtained from an open-label, multicenter, first-in-human phase I dose-escalation trial of ivuxolimab. The trial enrolled adults with locally advanced or metastatic head and neck squamous cell, hepatocellular, melanoma or renal cell carcinoma. Before TCR sequencing, CD4+ T cells and CD8+ T cells were sorted from peripheral blood as separate populations. The rearrangement joined TRBV7-9 to TRBJ1-3; TRBD1 is possibly the D segment (5 matching bases). This clonotype was sampled from an adult with an advanced solid tumor such as melanoma, head and neck, liver or kidney cancer. This specimen consisted of CD4+ or CD8+ T cells sorted from blood, obtained in a trial of the OX40 agonist ivuxolimab. The CDR3 reads as follows: CASSLVAGELSGNTIYF. The sequenced DNA is TGTGCCAGCAGCTTAGTAGCGGGGGAACTCTCTGGAAACACCATATATTTT. With the portions outside the CDR3 filled from the reference TRBV7-9 and TRBJ1-3 genes, the complete variable region becomes DTGVSQNPRHKITKRGQNVTFRCDPISEHNRLYWYRQTLGQGPEFLTYFQNEAQLEKSRLLSDRFSAERPKGSFSTLEIQRTEQGDSAMYLCASSLVAGELSGNTIYFGEGSWLTVV.